The entry below gives a single T cell receptor beta chain sequence along with its context. These data belong to a study of blood T cell repertoires in COVID-19. Whole-study context: The samples span acute and convalescent COVID-19 from the United States, Italy and Spain.

As originally analysed: Amplification of reference gene primers provided the estimated nucleated cell counts. This table comes from immunoSEQ multiplex PCR, and its TCRdb copy is limited to in-frame clones, with some not included. V, J and clone size are those of that table, while D and trimming were read from the DNA. This sample yields about 94,000 clones, of which about 86% are seen a single time; 6.3% belongs to the top ten. The germline V gene encodes CDR1 SGHRS and CDR2 YFSETQ. This CDR3 has 15 residues. Unmatched junction bases numbered 4, after V lost 4 bases and J lost 2 bases. Source material: peripheral blood. The chain recombines TRBV5-1 with TRBJ2-1, with TRBD1 identical over 9 bases. The sequence was collected from a man aged 60 to 69 with acute or convalescent COVID-19. CDR3 coding DNA: TGCGCCAGCAGCCTTGGGACAGGGACCTACAATGAGCAGTTCTTC. Protein product: CASSLGTGTYNEQFF.